This is a list of T cell receptor beta chains from one sample in a study of CD8 T cells in Susac syndrome. TCRdb used MiXCR to reprocess the immunoSEQ multiplex PCR reads, holding one entry per CDR3 protein. The sample has 350,000 to 550,000 distinct CDR3 sequences, around 85% seen once. The sequencing input was CD8+ T cells from PBMCs. These receptors came from a human donor with multiple sclerosis. The CDR3 runs from the conserved cysteine through the conserved F or W. D genes are given only for firm matches. Size values are once, few and many counts, or a class for expanded clones, and some rows have none.

CDR3: CASSSDGRPYEQYF; DNA: TGTGCCAGCAGCTCGGACGGACGTCCCTACGAGCAGTACTTC; J: TRBJ2-7; D: .; V: TRBV7-9; size: .
CDR3: CASSKRDGVDRNSYNEQFF; DNA: TGTGCCAGTAGTAAAAGGGACGGAGTGGACAGGAACTCCTACAATGAGCAGTTCTTC; J: TRBJ2-1; D: TRBD1; V: TRBV19; size: .
CDR3: CASSNSSPLHF; DNA: TGTGCCAGTAGTAACAGTTCACCCCTCCACTTT; J: TRBJ1-6; D: .; V: TRBV19; size: .
CDR3: CASSFWYTGQTQETQYF; DNA: TGTGCCAGCAGTTTTTGGTATACGGGACAGACTCAAGAGACCCAGTACTTC; J: TRBJ2-5; D: TRBD1; V: TRBV5-8; size: .
CDR3: CASSPTSGLGGELFF; DNA: TGTGCCAGCAGTCCGACTAGCGGGCTGGGCGGGGAGCTGTTTTTT; J: TRBJ2-2; D: TRBD2; V: TRBV7-2; size: .
CDR3: CATSDGQGSQPQHF; DNA: TGTGCCACCAGTGATGGACAGGGATCCCAGCCCCAGCATTTT; J: TRBJ1-5; D: TRBD1; V: TRBV24-1; size: .
CDR3: CASSTGATGKPYEQYF; DNA: TGTGCCAGCAGCACAGGGGCAACGGGAAAACCCTACGAGCAGTACTTC; J: TRBJ2-7; D: TRBD1; V: TRBV7-6; size: .
CDR3: CASSLSAGGPAGELFF; DNA: TGTGCCAGCAGCTTGTCAGCGGGAGGGCCCGCCGGGGAGCTGTTTTTT; J: TRBJ2-2; D: TRBD2; V: TRBV7-6; size: .
CDR3: CASSFGLAYEQYF; DNA: TGTGCCAGCAGTTTCGGACTAGCCTACGAGCAGTACTTC; J: TRBJ2-7; D: TRBD2; V: TRBV27; size: few
CDR3: CASSQDRQEAYEQYF; DNA: TGCGCCAGCAGCCAAGATCGACAGGAAGCCTACGAGCAGTACTTC; J: TRBJ2-7; D: .; V: TRBV4-1; size: .
CDR3: CASSLFGGVYEQYF; DNA: TGTGCCAGCAGTTTATTCGGGGGGGTTTACGAGCAGTACTTC; J: TRBJ2-7; D: TRBD2; V: TRBV27; size: .
CDR3: CSARGIQGVLLDEQFF; DNA: TGCAGTGCTAGAGGTATACAGGGGGTGCTTTTAGATGAGCAGTTCTTC; J: TRBJ2-1; D: TRBD1; V: TRBV20-1; size: .
CDR3: CASEFGDFFQYF; DNA: TGTGCCAGCGAGTTTGGGGATTTCTTTCAGTACTTC; J: TRBJ2-4; D: .; V: TRBV19; size: .
CDR3: CASSLYTGAGETQYF; DNA: TGTGCCAGCAGTTTATACACAGGGGCGGGGGAGACCCAGTACTTC; J: TRBJ2-5; D: .; V: TRBV28; size: .
CDR3: CASSLYPTPGGYTF; DNA: TGCGCCAGCAGCTTGTACCCGACGCCGGGTGGCTACACCTTC; J: TRBJ1-2; D: .; V: TRBV5-1; size: .
CDR3: CASSPNWDNEQFF; DNA: TGTGCCAGCAGTCCTAACTGGGACAATGAGCAGTTCTTC; J: TRBJ2-1; D: .; V: TRBV12-3/TRBV12-4; size: .
CDR3: CASSQDQVNSLSYEQYF; DNA: TGCGCCAGCAGCCAAGATCAAGTTAACAGTCTCTCCTACGAGCAGTACTTC; J: TRBJ2-7; D: .; V: TRBV4-1; size: .
CDR3: CASSLLIGNTGELFF; DNA: TGTGCCAGCAGCTTATTGATCGGAAACACCGGGGAGCTGTTTTTT; J: TRBJ2-2; D: .; V: TRBV7-9; size: .
CDR3: CASSPKSAWETEAFF; DNA: TGTGCCAGCAGCCCGAAATCCGCCTGGGAAACTGAAGCTTTCTTT; J: TRBJ1-1; D: .; V: TRBV14; size: .
CDR3: CASSSGLPKPYEQYF; DNA: TGTGCCAGCAGCTCAGGACTTCCCAAACCCTACGAGCAGTACTTC; J: TRBJ2-7; D: .; V: TRBV11-2; size: few
CDR3: CSVEGARANYGYTF; DNA: TGCAGCGTTGAAGGGGCCAGGGCGAACTATGGCTACACCTTC; J: TRBJ1-2; D: .; V: TRBV29-1; size: .
CDR3: CASTDSPYGYTF; DNA: TGTGCCAGCACCGATTCCCCCTACGGCTACACCTTC; J: TRBJ1-2; D: .; V: TRBV12-3/TRBV12-4; size: .
CDR3: CASSLVRGTGGETQYF; DNA: TGTGCCAGCAGCTTAGTTCGTGGGACAGGGGGCGAGACCCAGTACTTC; J: TRBJ2-5; D: TRBD1; V: TRBV7-2; size: few
CDR3: CASSWTYSNQPQHF; DNA: TGTGCCAGTTCGTGGACTTATAGCAATCAGCCCCAGCATTTT; J: TRBJ1-5; D: .; V: TRBV19; size: .
CDR3: CASSPDLGTSGRGASYEQYF; DNA: TGTGCCAGCAGTCCAGACCTCGGGACTAGCGGGAGGGGTGCATCCTACGAGCAGTACTTC; J: TRBJ2-7; D: TRBD2; V: TRBV28; size: .
CDR3: CASSMYPMNTEAFF; DNA: TGTGCCAGTAGTATGTATCCCATGAACACTGAAGCTTTCTTT; J: TRBJ1-1; D: .; V: TRBV19; size: .
CDR3: CSAGQTYEQYF; DNA: TGCAGCGCGGGACAGACCTACGAGCAGTACTTC; J: TRBJ2-7; D: TRBD1; V: TRBV29-1; size: .
CDR3: CASNKAGGILAYEQFF; DNA: TGTGCCAGCAACAAGGCCGGCGGGATCCTCGCCTATGAGCAGTTCTTC; J: TRBJ2-1; D: .; V: TRBV12-3/TRBV12-4; size: .
CDR3: CASRANPNEQFF; DNA: TGTGCCAGCAGAGCGAACCCCAATGAGCAGTTCTTC; J: TRBJ2-1; D: .; V: TRBV12-3/TRBV12-4; size: .
CDR3: CASSPGLAEGLYNEQFF; DNA: TGTGCCAGCAGCCCAGGACTAGCGGAGGGCCTCTACAATGAGCAGTTCTTC; J: TRBJ2-1; D: TRBD2; V: TRBV9; size: once
CDR3: CASSETSLVDDNEQFF; DNA: TGTGCCAGCAGCGAGACTAGCCTTGTTGACGACAATGAGCAGTTCTTC; J: TRBJ2-1; D: TRBD2; V: TRBV9; size: .
CDR3: CATQALGVGYTF; DNA: TGCGCCACCCAAGCCCTAGGGGTTGGCTACACCTTC; J: TRBJ1-2; D: .; V: TRBV4-1; size: .
CDR3: CATLGNQESNQPQHF; DNA: TGTGCCACCTTAGGAAACCAAGAAAGCAATCAGCCCCAGCATTTT; J: TRBJ1-5; D: .; V: TRBV19; size: .
CDR3: CASSQLVNQPQHF; DNA: TGCGCCAGCAGCCAACTGGTTAATCAGCCCCAGCATTTT; J: TRBJ1-5; D: .; V: TRBV4-1; size: .
CDR3: CASSLSDGYEQYF; DNA: TGTGCCAGCAGTTTGAGTGACGGTTACGAGCAGTACTTC; J: TRBJ2-7; D: .; V: TRBV28; size: few
CDR3: CASSFAAGPEQFF; DNA: TGTGCCAGCAGTTTTGCAGCCGGTCCTGAGCAGTTCTTC; J: TRBJ2-1; D: .; V: TRBV7-9; size: .
CDR3: CASSLGESPLHF; DNA: TGTGCCAGCAGCTTAGGGGAATCACCCCTCCACTTT; J: TRBJ1-6; D: .; V: TRBV7-9; size: .
CDR3: CATDIGLNTGELFF; DNA: TGTGCCACCGATATAGGGCTGAACACCGGGGAGCTGTTTTTT; J: TRBJ2-2; D: .; V: TRBV6-1; size: .
CDR3: CASRLFENTGELFF; DNA: TGCGCCAGCCGCCTGTTCGAGAACACCGGGGAGCTGTTTTTT; J: TRBJ2-2; D: .; V: TRBV5-1; size: .
CDR3: CASSLGAGTDAYEQYF; DNA: TGTGCCAGCAGCTTAGGGGCCGGGACAGACGCCTACGAGCAGTACTTC; J: TRBJ2-7; D: TRBD1; V: TRBV7-6; size: few
CDR3: CASSLVAHEQFF; DNA: TGTGCCAGCAGCTTAGTGGCGCATGAGCAGTTCTTC; J: TRBJ2-1; D: .; V: TRBV7-6; size: few
CDR3: CASSEKTSGGRPYNEQFF; DNA: TGCGCCAGCAGTGAGAAAACTAGCGGAGGTCGTCCCTACAATGAGCAGTTCTTC; J: TRBJ2-1; D: TRBD2; V: TRBV10-2; size: .
CDR3: CASSQAVTGTVYGYTF; DNA: TGCGCCAGCAGCCAAGCAGTTACGGGTACTGTTTATGGCTACACCTTC; J: TRBJ1-2; D: .; V: TRBV4-1; size: .
CDR3: CASSQTIGHRANGYTF; DNA: TGTGCCAGCAGCCAAACCATAGGGCACAGGGCTAATGGCTACACCTTC; J: TRBJ1-2; D: .; V: TRBV7-2; size: .
CDR3: CASSYGLANPDTQYF; DNA: TGTGCCAGCAGTTACGGACTAGCGAACCCAGATACGCAGTATTTT; J: TRBJ2-3; D: TRBD2; V: TRBV6-5; size: .
CDR3: CASSQDWVYQETQYF; DNA: TGCGCCAGCAGCCAAGATTGGGTCTACCAAGAGACCCAGTACTTC; J: TRBJ2-5; D: .; V: TRBV4-1; size: .
CDR3: CASSPGSAGPNEQFF; DNA: TGTGCCAGCTCCCCCGGGTCGGCAGGGCCCAATGAGCAGTTCTTC; J: TRBJ2-1; D: .; V: TRBV18; size: .
CDR3: CASSSRRAPYNEQFF; DNA: TGTGCCAGCAGCTCCCGGAGGGCCCCTTACAATGAGCAGTTCTTC; J: TRBJ2-1; D: .; V: TRBV13; size: many
CDR3: CASSLFSPGTGGNTIYF; DNA: TGTGCCAGCAGTTTATTCTCGCCGGGTACGGGTGGAAACACCATATATTTT; J: TRBJ1-3; D: .; V: TRBV27; size: .
CDR3: CATSSEGRGITEAFF; DNA: TGTGCCACCAGCAGTGAGGGCAGGGGGATTACTGAAGCTTTCTTT; J: TRBJ1-1; D: TRBD1; V: TRBV15; size: .
CDR3: CSASNGGALYEQYF; DNA: TGCAGTGCTAGTAATGGCGGGGCCCTCTACGAGCAGTACTTC; J: TRBJ2-7; D: .; V: TRBV20-1; size: few
CDR3: CASSYFGHSPEAFF; DNA: TGTGCCAGCAGTTACTTCGGACACTCTCCTGAAGCTTTCTTT; J: TRBJ1-1; D: .; V: TRBV6-5; size: .
CDR3: CASSDIGTGAEQFF; DNA: TGTGCCAGCAGTGATATTGGGACAGGGGCTGAGCAGTTCTTC; J: TRBJ2-1; D: TRBD1; V: TRBV6-1; size: .
CDR3: CASSGRMRSTDTQYF; DNA: TGTGCCAGCAGCGGAAGAATGCGGAGCACAGATACGCAGTATTTT; J: TRBJ2-3; D: .; V: TRBV2; size: .
CDR3: CATSRGQNEQYF; DNA: TGTGCCACCAGCAGGGGACAGAACGAGCAGTACTTC; J: TRBJ2-7; D: TRBD1; V: TRBV15; size: .